The present entry profiles one T cell receptor (beta chain) with its context. In its sample, this clone was seen a few times. Its antigen is not yet known. Base qualities were left out, and no much larger clone turns up one base away. The cohort was made up of under 800 healthy bone marrow donors. Cohort members were all nominally healthy when sampled, although unrecorded immune exposures were likely present. The donor tested CMV seropositive, placing the donor among the approximately 290 seropositive members of the cohort. Every donor gave a peripheral blood sample, and the peripheral blood mononuclear cells from that sample were used for TCR beta sequencing. Genomic DNA was extracted from the blood cell samples with the Qiagen DNeasy Blood Extraction Kit. This entry is derived from a study of cytomegalovirus exposure and HLA in healthy donors (dated by TCRdb to about 2017). A note on the overall study: According to an earlier analysis of around 600 of the donors, some 170 million T cells yielded 90 million to 140 million unique TCR beta sequences and about 300 Gb of sequence data. An early release that covered roughly 600 HLA-typed donors contained about 290 gigabases of sequencing data and tens of millions of unique TCR sequences. Among the roughly 400 genotyped donors, more than 70% belonged to the genetic ancestry cluster associated with self-reported Caucasian donors. The aim of the study was to test whether cataloging public T cell receptors could identify signatures of past pathogen exposure. The study used immunosequencing to profile the T cell repertoires of 666 subjects and linked those repertoires to cytomegalovirus serostatus. In addition to the first cohort of around 670 subjects, a separate validation cohort of approximately 120 different subjects was used. High-throughput TCR immunosequencing, statistical association of individual TCRs with disease status, and machine learning were combined to predict cytomegalovirus infection status. A later analysis re-analyzed previously published TCR beta repertoires from approximately 670 donors and added high-resolution HLA genotyping to study TCR occurrence patterns. The later analysis used no new phenotypic data to find candidate immune exposures, relying instead on TCR beta sequences and their occurrence across donors. An earlier analysis of roughly 600 of the donors used high-throughput TCR beta sequencing to judge whether each TCR beta V gene segment behaved as functional or pseudogenic. Donor age, sex, ethnicity and CMV serostatus were compiled together with the repertoire data. A later genetic analysis used genome-wide SNP genotypes for about 55% of the 666 donors, treating that subset as a discovery cohort. Every repertoire in the discovery cohort had been generated on one and the same sequencing platform. HLA typing covered class I and class II loci at four-digit resolution. The number of typed donors differed by locus: roughly 629-640 for A, B, C, DRB1 and DQB1; 522 for DQA1; around 580 for DPA1; and roughly 450 for DPB1. About five DR-DQ haplotypes were treated as single units for association and clustering because of strong linkage in the cohort. Among approximately 370 genotyped donors of the cohort, an average of around 250,000 unique TCR beta nucleotide sequences was sequenced per donor, of which about 18% were non-productive.

Library preparation used the immunoSEQ multiplex PCR assay. For the multiplex PCR, a mixture combining 60 forward primers for TCR Vbeta segments and 13 reverse primers for TCR Jbeta segments was used. The CDR3 region of rearranged TCR beta genes was amplified from genomic DNA with a multiplex PCR assay. Amplified TCR beta libraries were sequenced as 87-base-pair reads on the Illumina HiSeq System. Processing in the source paper ran as follows. A later analysis tallied roughly 78 million unique TCR beta chains across the 600 to 700 repertoires, and about 10 million of those chains were shared by two or more donors. A nearest-neighbor algorithm error-corrected the raw reads and collapsed the reads into unique sequences, merging closely related sequences to remove PCR and sequencing errors. Alignment of CDR3 sequences to IMGT reference sequences was used to assign V, D and J gene segments. For a sequence to be retained, a match of at least six nucleotides was required to both a V gene segment and a J gene segment. A rearrangement was called productive if the CDR3 had no stop codons and remained in frame with V and J, and every other rearrangement was called non-productive. CDR3 was defined by IMGT convention, running from the second conserved V-encoded cysteine to the conserved J-encoded phenylalanine. Sequences without an unambiguous match to a single V gene segment were excluded from the earlier analysis of about 600 of the donors. In an earlier analysis of several hundred of the donors, a V segment was called functional when productive rearrangements were above 56.7%, and segregating when the standard deviation between donors exceeded 5%. A statistical classification framework was developed to diagnose cytomegalovirus status using the catalog of TCR beta chain sequences. In a later analysis, TCR nucleotide sequences were compared against IMGT/GENE-DB human TR gene sequences so that V and J genes could be assigned. Using the TCRdist pipeline, a later analysis assigned CDR3 sequences along with most-parsimonious VDJ recombination scenarios. A later analysis defined each TCR beta chain by its CDR3 amino acid sequence plus V-gene family, and excluded reads lacking a unique V-gene family. In a later analysis, 550 to 650 highly shared, low-generation-probability nucleotide sequences were removed to address suspected cross-contamination and a sequencing artifact. A later analysis calculated a clonal expansion index for each public chain from normalized within-repertoire ranks of inferred template counts. In a later analysis, generation probabilities were computed using a VDJ recombination model fitted to out-of-frame rearrangements, and the results were checked against IGoR. A later analysis scored TCR-TCR, TCR-HLA and TCR-CMV co-occurrence with hypergeometric tests, applying a repertoire-size bias correction to TCR pairs. In a later analysis, false discovery rates were estimated by permuting HLA or CMV assignments 20 times. In a later analysis, co-occurring TCRs were grouped using DBSCAN, and TCRdist sequence similarity was added for clustering within HLA-allele-positive subsets. Repertoires with fewer than 30,000 or more than 120,000 public chains were left out of co-occurrence clustering, as were about 5 repertoires with anomalous nucleotide sharing. In TCRdb, the immuneACCESS table is reduced to in-frame sequences with V and J assigned. These tables do not hold every clone; where another copy was compared, an unresolved V gene accounts for under half, and the others remain unexplained. The V and J calls and clone size are taken from that table; D and trimming were inferred from the DNA. The sample has about 150,000 clones on record, about 82% of them singletons. The ten largest clonotypes hold roughly 4% of the sample.

The study at large found these results: Most TCR sequences were observed very rarely across donors, whereas some public TCRs were present in many individuals. In vitro tests confirmed that a few of the cytomegalovirus-associated TCR beta chains recognize cytomegalovirus antigens. In a later analysis, TCR association rates were found to vary across HLA loci, with the most associated TCRs seen for DRB1 alleles and the fewest for HLA-C alleles. The sequencing pipeline was judged likely to have produced a cluster of highly shared sequence variants as a technical artifact. In a later analysis, HLA-associated TCR beta chains showed more clonal expansion and lower generation probabilities than non-associated chains that were equally common. In an earlier analysis of some 500 of the donors, most TCR beta V segments appeared in productive rearrangements about 90% or about 30% of the time, broadly matching IMGT annotations. Because HLA typing was missing for some donors at each locus, association tests included only the typed subset. In a later analysis, 16,951 TCR beta sequences were associated with specific HLA alleles at a false discovery rate of 0.05. Only TCR beta chains were sequenced in this cohort, and the absence of alpha or paired-chain data limited detectable features. An association between a missense DCLRE1C variant and V-gene and J-gene trimming of TCR beta chains was found in a later genetic analysis and replicated in an independent cohort. According to a later analysis, parvovirus B19, influenza, CMV and Epstein-Barr virus appeared linked to several top co-occurrence clusters. For the cohort, immune exposure information was limited to CMV serostatus. It was suggested by the authors that the approach could potentially be generalized to other disease states and immunological phenotypes. A later genetic analysis reported fewer N-insertions in productive TCRs among donors in an Asian-associated ancestry cluster than the approximately 700-donor mean. The classifier was reported to diagnose cytomegalovirus status with high specificity and sensitivity in both the original and validation cohorts. In a later analysis, most CMV-associated TCR beta chains were found to appear HLA-restricted, with HLA associations seemingly driven largely by CMV exposure. Because counts were too low, seventeen rarely observed V segments, including chromosome 9 orphons, were excluded from the earlier analysis of some 540 of the donors. Roughly uniform sequencing depth across donors was assumed in presence/absence analyses, although this assumption may not hold. In the study, approximately 160 TCR beta chains were listed as associated with cytomegalovirus. Some IMGT-functional V segments, including TRBV6-2 and TRBV6-3, could not be told apart with the 87-base-pair reads, so those segments were excluded. Correlated functional status among segregating V segments might be attributable to linkage disequilibrium, but an unknown experimental factor could not be ruled out. Strong co-occurrence of HLA alleles, especially DR and DQ, made assigning TCR associations to individual alleles difficult. A further reported finding was that TCR beta sequences accurately predicted the HLA-A and HLA-B alleles for most subjects in the first cohort.

The germline V gene (reference sequence) supplies CDR1 GTSNPN and CDR2 SVGIG. The CDR3 sequence holds 13 residues, the cysteine and phenylalanine included. The sequence is cut down to CDR3 DNA, 39 bases in frame from base 1. The sequence was obtained from a woman aged 40 to 50 in good health and CMV-seropositive. Rearrangement joined TRBV30 to TRBJ2-5, and perhaps TRBD2 as D gene, on 6 matching bases. The end of the DNA aligns better with TRBJ2-7, so the J call may be wrong. Material: PBMCs. CDR3 loop: CAWRSGGNYEQYF. The sequenced DNA is TGTGCCTGGAGATCCGGCGGGAACTACGAGCAGTACTTC.